The sequence of this T cell receptor beta chain was determined in a study of blood T cell repertoires in COVID-19 (dated by TCRdb to 2019 to 2021). Concerning the study at large: The collaborator samples originated in the United States, Italy and Spain and spanned the acute and convalescent phases of COVID-19. A freely available public database, intended as a resource for researchers studying the immune response to SARS-CoV-2, is where the repertoires were released. Nearly every sample came with metadata listing a de-identified subject ID, COVID-19 status, age in years and sex. HLA class I and class II types, where available, came from metadata supplied by the sample provider rather than from assay-based typing. Samples came from the ongoing ImmuneRACE study (first 160 participants) plus 1,254 subjects from 6 global collaborators. Subjects who had been exposed to COVID-19, were actively infected with it, or had recovered from it provided the deeply sampled blood TCRbeta repertoires that made up the dataset. The prospective study material was composed of cDNA or gDNA derived from T cells, B-cell-depleted T cells, or PBMCs.

Reading from cysteine to phenylalanine, the CDR3 counts 15 amino acids. CDR3 DNA only is kept here, 45 bases in frame from base 1. The germline V gene (reference sequence) yields LGHDT for CDR1 and YNNKEL for CDR2. The trim is 1 base for V and 0 bases for J, with a gap of 4 bases between the germline ends. The paper's findings and limits, for the study overall: The amount of clinical and demographic metadata varied by source and participant and was provided uncurated.

Participants in the prospective study were aged 18 to 89 years, lived in 20 to 25 United States geographic areas, and enrolled through a virtual design. Cohort assignment in the prospective study relied on participant-reported clinical history from a screening survey and a study questionnaire. ImmuneRACE Cohort 3 recovered participants were defined by two consecutive negative NP/OP PCR tests, healthcare professional clearance, or symptom resolution. Each participant in the prospective study had whole blood, serum and a nasopharyngeal or oropharyngeal swab collected by mobile phlebotomists. Prospective study participants could optionally give additional blood draws and questionnaires over a 2-month period. Before DNA extraction, blood samples from the prospective study were shipped at room temperature or frozen. TCRbeta CDR3 regions were amplified from genomic DNA by means of the immunoSEQ Assay, a bias-controlled multiplex PCR. On the study's bioinformatics: The number of nucleated cells in each sample was estimated by amplification of reference gene primers within the assay. To quantify the absolute abundance of each unique TCRbeta CDR3 rearrangement, sequence reads were collapsed and filtered. For each sample, productive Simpson clonality was calculated by taking the square root of Simpson's diversity index across productive rearrangements. Drawn from immuneACCESS, this table holds only the in-frame rearrangements with V and J called that TCRdb kept. Clones are partly lost; checked studies trace under half to an unresolved V gene and leave the rest unexplained. V, J and clone size are those of that table, while D and trimming were read from the DNA. Counted in this sample were around 300,000 clones; around 91% of them appeared once. Over 2% of the sample goes to the ten largest clones.

Concerning this clone itself: Its cognate antigen has yet to be identified. No much larger clone exists at a distance of one base, and base qualities are not known.

Sequencing was performed on PBMCs or T cells enriched from blood (not recorded which). The sequence was collected from a woman aged 18-29 years who had recovered from COVID-19. The chain couples TRBV3-1 (or the pseudogene TRBV3-2) to TRBJ2-6; no D gene call is confident. CDR3 protein: CASSQAVSGANVLTF. The DNA reads TGTGCCAGCAGCCAAGCCGTCTCTGGGGCCAACGTCCTGACTTTC.